Reported below is one T cell receptor beta chain. The antigen is undetermined. This record belongs to a study of siplizumab effects on memory and regulatory T cells. Overall study results and limits: Controls had approximately 27% Treg-derived mappable alloreactive CD4+ clones on average, versus nearly 70% with siplizumab. Greater diversity than memory cells seemed evident in naive T cells, which also appeared to be major alloresponse contributors. A minor fraction of alloreactive clones, and no more, mapped to unstimulated subsets. Significant reduction of alloreactive sequences traceable to unstimulated CD4+ memory cells was observed with siplizumab.

Using immunoSEQ multiplex PCR, the repertoire was profiled, and TCRdb retains in-frame clones only, with some absent. Among some 90,000 clones listed, around 90% were seen once. The specimen was CD4+ T cells sorted from blood. The sequence was obtained from a human donor in good health.

CDR3 DNA sequence: TGTGCCAGCAGCTTCGGAGGGGGGTACGAGCAGTACTTC. It is translated as CASSFGGGYEQYF. The chain combines TRBV7-2 with TRBJ2-7; D might be TRBD1 or TRBD2, each matching 6 bases. The CDR3 contains 13 residues. With 3 bases removed from V and 4 bases from J, the gap between germline ends came to 10 bases. Germline CDR1 reads SGHTA; CDR2 reads FQGNSA.